The 10 T cell receptor beta chains below were found in one sample sequenced in a study of T cell repertoires in cytomegalovirus infection. TCRdb reprocessed the reads with MiXCR, giving one entry per CDR3 protein. Among 100,000 to 150,000 distinct CDR3 sequences listed, over 30% were seen once. Their antigens remain unidentified. Specimen: CD8+ T cells from cultured PBMCs, collected from culture after CMV antigen stimulation. Receptor source: a human donor in good health (CMV status not recorded). Some clones in this sample may be carry-over from other donors' samples.

There are many counts of this clonotype. The genes are TRBV20-1 and TRBJ1-2, with D possibly being TRBD1 (5 bases). This CDR3 has 11 residues. Trimming cost V 6 bases and J 2 bases, with 7 bases left between them. Germline loops: CDR1 DFQATT, CDR2 SNEGSKA (reference sequence). The CDR3 sequence: CSARDNYGYTF. The CDR3, as DNA: TGCAGTGCGAGGGACAACTATGGCTACACCTTC.

The chain couples TRBV6-2 or TRBV6-3 to TRBJ1-6; tentatively, D is TRBD1 (5 bases). The CDR3 has 15 residues. From germline, CDR1 is MNHEY and CDR2 SVGEGT. V was trimmed by 1 base and J by 8 bases, leaving 12 bases between them. CDR3 DNA sequence: TGTGCCAGCAGTTACTTGGGGACGGATTATTCACCCCTCCACTTT. The encoded protein is CASSYLGTDYSPLHF.

This clonotype occurred many times. The chain carries TRBV7-2 and TRBJ2-6; D is undetermined. The length of the CDR3 is 20 residues. V shed 1 base and J shed 0 bases, with 19 bases lying between them. Germline values: CDR1 SGHTA, CDR2 FQGNSA. The DNA for the CDR3 is TGTGCCAGCAGCTTAGGCCAGGCGCAACCGAGCTACTCTGGGGCCAACGTCCTGACTTTC. This sequence encodes CASSLGQAQPSYSGANVLTF.

This clonotype was observed at least ten times. In DNA form, the CDR3 reads TGTGCCAGCAGCTCCCGGACTAGCGGGGGGACCTACAATGAGCAGTTCTTC. It codes for CASSSRTSGGTYNEQFF. The rearrangement joins TRBV7-8 to TRBJ2-1, with 14 nucleotides matching TRBD2. There are 17 residues in the CDR3. Germline loops: CDR1 SGHVS, CDR2 FQNEAQ. V lost 4 bases and J lost 2; bases outside the gene matches: 4. The full variable domain, completed using reference TRBV7-8 and TRBJ2-1, is GAGVSQSPRYKVAKRGQDVALRCDPISGHVSLFWYQQALGQGPEFLTYFQNEAQLDKSGLPSDRFFAERPEGSVSTLKIQRTQQEDSAVYLCASSSRTSGGTYNEQFFGPGTRLTVL.

The CDR3 reads CASSSPGGTETQYF. CDR3 nucleotide sequence: TGTGCCAGCAGCTCCCCGGGAGGGACGGAGACCCAGTACTTC. V is TRBV7-9 and J is TRBJ2-5; 8 nucleotides align to TRBD2. This CDR3 is built from 14 residues. The V gene end was trimmed by 4 bases and the J gene end by 5 bases; junction bases not matched to a gene: 6. CDR1 is SEHNR, CDR2 FQNEAQ, per germline (reference sequence).

This clonotype was detected many times. The rearrangement joins TRBV12-3 or TRBV12-4 to TRBJ1-4, with D perhaps matching TRBD1 (5 bases). The CDR3 length is 21 residues. Trimming took 4 bases from V and 8 from J, leaving 35 bases between them. The CDR3 region is CASSSRPFVRAHGVTAEKLFF. For the CDR3, the DNA is TGTGCCAGCAGTTCTCGTCCCTTTGTCAGGGCCCACGGGGTAACGGCAGAAAAACTGTTTTTT.

This clonotype came up many times. The chain recombines TRBV7-8 with TRBJ2-4; tentative D call: TRBD2 (6 bases). Germline loops: CDR1 SGHVS, CDR2 FQNEAQ. The CDR3 runs 12 residues. Trimming left V 8 bases short and J 5 bases short, with 10 bases between. CDR3 residues: CASRGSENIQYF. DNA for the CDR3: TGTGCCAGCCGGGGGAGTGAAAACATTCAGTACTTC.

This clonotype came up a few times. The chain uses TRBV12-3 or TRBV12-4 and TRBJ1-1; 7 bases are shared with TRBD1. V was clipped by 6 bases and J by 3 bases; unmatched bases: 4. This CDR3 spans 13 amino acids. CDR3 sequence (DNA): TGTGCCAGCAGCGCGGGACAGTACACTGAAGCTTTCTTT. It translates to CASSAGQYTEAFF.

This clonotype was observed many times. This chain uses TRBV4-1 with TRBJ2-1; perhaps TRBD1 as D (6 bases). V was cut by 3 bases and J by 7 bases, with 16 bases left in between. The CDR3 is made up of 15 amino acids. The germline V gene has CDR1 MGHRA and CDR2 YSYEKL. The CDR3 DNA sequence: TGCGCCAGCAGCCATTCACAGGGACCACTAAATGAGCAGTTCTTC. It specifies CASSHSQGPLNEQFF.

The chain has TRBV6-6 and TRBJ2-7; D possibly corresponds to TRBD2 (7 bases). V gave up 7 bases and J gave up 2 bases, with 21 bases separating them. The CDR3 has 16 residues. Germline CDR1 is MNHNY and CDR2 is SVGAGI (reference sequence). The CDR3 sequence is CASTHWEGVDPYEQYF. The CDR3 nucleotides read TGTGCCAGCACCCATTGGGAGGGGGTGGACCCCTACGAGCAGTACTTC.